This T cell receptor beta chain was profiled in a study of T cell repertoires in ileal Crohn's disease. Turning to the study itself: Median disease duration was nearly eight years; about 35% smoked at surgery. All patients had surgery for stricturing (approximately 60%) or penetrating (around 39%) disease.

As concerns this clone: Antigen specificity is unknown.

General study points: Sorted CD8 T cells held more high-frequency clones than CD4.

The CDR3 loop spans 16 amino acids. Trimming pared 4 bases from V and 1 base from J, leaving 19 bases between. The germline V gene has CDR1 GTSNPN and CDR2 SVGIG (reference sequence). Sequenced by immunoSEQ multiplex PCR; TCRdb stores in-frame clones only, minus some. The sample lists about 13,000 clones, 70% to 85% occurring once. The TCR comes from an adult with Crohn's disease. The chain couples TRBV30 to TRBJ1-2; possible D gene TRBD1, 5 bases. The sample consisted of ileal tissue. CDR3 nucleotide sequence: TGTGCCTGGATCCCCCCACAGGTTTGGGTTAACTATGGCTACACCTTC. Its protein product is CAWIPPQVWVNYGYTF. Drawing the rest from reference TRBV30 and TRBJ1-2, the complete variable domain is SQTIHQWPATLVQPVGSPLSLECTVEGTSNPNLYWYRQAAGRGLQLLFYSVGIGQISSEVPQNLSASRPQDRQFILSSKKLLLSDSGFYLCAWIPPQVWVNYGYTFGSGTRLTVV.